This T cell receptor beta chain was documented in a study of blood T cells in healthy people across ages (dated by TCRdb to about 2015). The study in broad terms: In model experiments, roughly one uniquely barcoded TCR beta cDNA molecule per two T cells was captured by template switching. The study measured age-related changes in TCR beta repertoire diversity using deep sequencing normalized with unique cDNA molecular identifiers. Four age groups were formed from the donors: young (average approximately 15 years), middle-aged (around 37), aged (about 68) and long-lived (less than 85). To avoid experimental bias, donors of different ages were spread randomly across the sequencing lanes. Two additional independent replicas of 1 million unique cDNA reads from the same blood draw were analyzed for two donors (one aged 18 to 30 and one aged 80 or older).

General conclusions and limits of the study: Bulk unsorted PBMC profiling prevented conclusive comparison of naive and antigen-experienced compartments. The CMV infection status of donors was not known, potentially confounding age-related changes in expanded clonotypes. As age increased, observed TCR beta diversity per million T cells dropped in a roughly linear way, and a significant reduction was already evident by age about 40. Compared with the aged group, more naive CD4+ T cells, fewer expanded clones and increased TCR diversity were shown by the long-lived group, suggesting age selection. The percentage of naive T cells measured by flow cytometry correlated strongly with observed TCR beta diversity. Estimates of total diversity from one million sequenced T cells were regarded as lower bounds and underestimates.

Details on this clonotype: Its antigen remains undetermined. No quality values exist for individual bases; no much larger clone is one base distant.

The roughly 42 donors, aged about 6 to 95 years, were systemically healthy Caucasian individuals from Russia. Roughly 9.5 milliliters of peripheral blood were drawn from each donor into EDTA-treated Vacutainer tubes. PBMCs were isolated by Ficoll-Paque density-gradient centrifugation, with at least 7 million obtained per sample. Total RNA was extracted from PBMCs with Trizol reagent, with at least 6 micrograms obtained per sample. Naive CD45RAhigh/CD27high T cell percentages were measured by flow cytometry on a PBMC aliquot from every donor. Looking up the germline V gene (reference sequence) yields CDR1 LNHDA and CDR2 SQIVND. Relative to germline, V is 3 bases shorter and J is 5 bases shorter, with 16 bases between their ends. The CDR3, from cysteine to phenylalanine, totals 15 residues. Of the read, only the CDR3 DNA is kept; its 45 bases are in frame from base 1. The library was generated by 5' RACE. Sequencing was performed on an Illumina HiSeq 2500. A second PCR of roughly 6 to 12 cycles was performed with a sample-barcoded 5' primer and a J-beta primer mix. Each TCR beta cDNA molecule received a unique molecular identifier from a template-switch 5' adaptor carrying 12 random nucleotides. At least 3 million CDR3-containing paired-end reads were obtained from each sample. First-strand cDNA was synthesized from all RNA with the Mint cDNA synthesis kit, primed by a TRBC-specific oligonucleotide. Following uracil-DNA glycosylase treatment, all cDNA underwent a first 18-cycle PCR with the universal primers M1SS and BC2_uni_R. As for the original processing: For normalization, 1 million high-quality reads were randomly selected from each sample, with every read carrying a distinct molecular identifier. Instead of being binned into consensus sequences, reads that shared molecular identifiers were thrown out. MiTCR, run with a Q25 quality threshold and the strictest error-elimination algorithm, handled CDR3 identification, clonotype clustering and error correction. Lower-bound total TCR beta diversity was estimated with a nonparametric unseen species model using Euler transformation. TCRdb cleaned the public reads at Q25 with fastp, built clones with MiXCR and kept in-frame beta chains. Identical CDR3 proteins give one entry, which carries the most common genes and DNA. TCRdb assigned the V and J calls; the authors' analysis was not used. This sample lists hundreds of thousands of distinct CDR3 sequences; around three fifths were detected once. The ten largest clones add up to about 26% of the sample.

Sequencing was done on a sample of blood. The chain is made from TRBV19 and TRBJ2-5; the D gene is possibly TRBD2, with 5 bases matching. The sequence was collected from a man between 40 and 49 years old in good health. The CDR3 here reads CASSIEGRAFETQYF. The nucleotides are TGTGCCAGTAGTATTGAGGGAAGGGCCTTCGAGACCCAGTACTTC.